A single TCR beta chain is shown here with its context. This clone was counted once. Its recognized antigen is unknown. Base-call qualities are not available, and no considerably larger clone is one nucleotide away. The data were taken from a study of lymphopenia after photon versus proton radiotherapy (dated by TCRdb to the late 2010s). Background on the whole study: Photon and proton radiation therapy were compared by the study for their immunological effects in patients with gastrointestinal tumors who developed high-grade lymphopenia. The roughly 18 patients in the cohort had gastrointestinal tumors, were treated with either photon or proton therapy, and subsequently developed lymphopenia. The study was designed to characterize how the impact on the immune system differs between the two radiation modalities. Overall study outcomes, separate from this receptor: The authors looked at the survival association only in patients who died, and they framed better survival with proton therapy as a possibility rather than a demonstrated result. Once the lymphocyte count had reached its nadir, the repertoires of photon-treated patients showed oligoclonal expansion, particularly of CD8+ Temra cells, and this expansion drove the decline in diversity. Across the cohort, among patients who died, a greater drop in TCR diversity after the nadir was inversely correlated with overall survival time. During treatment, patients who received photon therapy lost naive T cells and TCR diversity and gained effector/memory populations, whereas patients who received proton therapy remained relatively stable.

Counted from cysteine to phenylalanine, this CDR3 has 13 amino acids. The only DNA kept is the CDR3, 39 bases in frame from the first base. Germline trimming amounts to 4 bases on V and 6 bases on J, with 8 as the count of junction bases outside the gene matches. The CDR1 and CDR2 encoded by the germline V gene are SQVTM and ANQGSEA. The library was obtained by the immunoSEQ multiplex PCR assay. Deep sequencing of rearranged TCR beta loci, alongside multiparametric flow cytometry, was used to profile T cell repertoires. Entries here come from immuneACCESS through TCRdb and include only in-frame sequences with V and J called. Some clones fail to appear in such tables; in the studies checked, an unresolved V gene covers under half of the shortfall, and the cause of the remainder is unknown. This sample gives around 64,000 clones in total; 85% to 95% of them show up just once. The biggest ten clones account for 2.2% of the sample.

The receptor chain draws on TRBV29-1 and TRBJ2-7; the junction holds 8 bases that match TRBD1. The sequence was collected from a woman aged 40-49 years with cholangiocarcinoma. The sample consisted of peripheral blood, taken from a patient treated with photon-based radiotherapy. Read as DNA, the sequence is TGCAGCGTTGGGGGACAGGCCCCCCTCGAGCAGTACTTC. It specifies CSVGGQAPLEQYF.